This is a list of T cell receptor beta chains from one sample in a study of T cell repertoires in cytomegalovirus infection. TCRdb fed the reads into MiXCR, producing one record per CDR3 protein. The sample has some 590,000 distinct CDR3 sequences, approximately 40% seen once. Their target antigens are unknown. The sequencing used cultured PBMCs, collected from culture after CMV antigen stimulation. Every receptor here comes from a human donor in good health (CMV status not recorded). Some clones in this sample may be carry-over from other donors' samples. CDR3s include the opening cysteine and the closing phenylalanine or tryptophan. A D gene is named only where the DNA matches it firmly. Clone size is not always given. Where it is, it says once, few, many or a class for expanded clones.

V,length,J,size,D,DNA,CDR3
TRBV2,19,TRBJ2-5,few,TRBD1,TGTGCCAGCAGTGAAGAACCTCCGGGACAGGGAATCCCCCAAGAGACCCAGTACTTC,CASSEEPPGQGIPQETQYF
TRBV19,14,TRBJ2-3,few,-,TGTGCCAGTAGTATCACCTCTCGCACAGATACGCAGTATTTT,CASSITSRTDTQYF
TRBV10-3,14,TRBJ1-1,few,-,TGTGCCATCAGTGAGTATGGAGGGAACACTGAAGCTTTCTTT,CAISEYGGNTEAFF
TRBV7-9,14,TRBJ2-7,few,TRBD1,TGTGCCAGCAGCGGGGGACAGGGGGCGTCCGAGCAGTACTTC,CASSGGQGASEQYF
TRBV27,18,TRBJ2-5,once,-,TGTGCCAGCAGTTTATTTGTCCCGACAGCTGATTTGCAAGAGACCCAGTACTTC,CASSLFVPTADLQETQYF
TRBV7-9,14,TRBJ1-4,few,-,TGTGCCAGCAGCTTACGGGACGGAAATGAAAAACTGTTTTTT,CASSLRDGNEKLFF
TRBV6-5,16,TRBJ2-2,few,-,TGTGCCAGCAGTTACGTCTCGACCTTCAATAAAAGAGAGCTGTTTTTT,CASSYVSTFNKRELFF
TRBV11-2,15,TRBJ2-5,-,-,TGTGCCAGCAGTTATATGTCCCTACGGGAAGAGACCCAGTACTTC,CASSYMSLREETQYF
TRBV7-8,16,TRBJ2-7,-,TRBD1,TGTGCCAGCAGCACCCCTCGACAGGGGGCCTCCTACGAGCAGTACTTC,CASSTPRQGASYEQYF
TRBV6-1,13,TRBJ2-5,-,-,TGTGCCAGCAGCGGGGTCCGGAGGGAGACCCAGTACTTC,CASSGVRRETQYF
TRBV28,15,TRBJ2-2,-,-,TGTGCCAGCAGTTCCCCCAGGACGAACACCGGGGAGCTGTTTTTT,CASSSPRTNTGELFF
TRBV6-8,15,TRBJ2-6,few,-,TGTGCCAGCAGTTACTCCGTCAGGGGGGCCAACGTCCTGACTTTC,CASSYSVRGANVLTF
TRBV11-2,17,TRBJ1-1,-,-,TGTGCCAGCAGCTTAGATCAATTGGGGCAGATGAACACTGAAGCTTTCTTT,CASSLDQLGQMNTEAFF
TRBV7-2,14,TRBJ2-7,-,TRBD2,TGTGCCAGCAGCTCGGGACTAGGTGGGTACGAGCAGTACTTC,CASSSGLGGYEQYF